These T cell receptor beta chains were read from a single sample in a study of shared clonotypes between healthy human individuals. TCRdb keeps only in-frame clones here, not all; method: immunoSEQ multiplex PCR. The sample has some 2,500,000 clones, less than 95% seen once. Sample: naive CD4+ T cells from PBMCs. The receptors stem from a man between 18 and 35 years old in good health. Some clones in this sample may be carry-over from other donors' samples. Both conserved end residues are part of each CDR3. A D gene is named only where the DNA matches it firmly. Clone size is shown for a subset of rows, as once, few, many or a class of expanded clone.

V	D	size	J	DNA	CDR3
TRBV10-3	NA	NA	TRBJ2-7	TGTGCCATCAGCCGGACGGACTCGGGGTCCTACGAGCAGTACTTC	CAISRTDSGSYEQYF
TRBV18	NA	NA	TRBJ2-7	TGTGCCAGCTCACCACCGGGAGGCTCTTACGAGCAGTACTTC	CASSPPGGSYEQYF
TRBV5-6	TRBD2	NA	TRBJ2-2	TGTGCCAGCAGCTTGCTTTCTCTAGCGGGAGGGCCAACCGGGGAGCTGTTTTTT	CASSLLSLAGGPTGELFF
TRBV5-6	NA	NA	TRBJ1-5	TGTGCCAGCAGCTTGGTTGGGAATCAGCCCCAGCATTTT	CASSLVGNQPQHF
TRBV7-9	NA	NA	TRBJ2-4	TGTGCCAGCAGTGTGCAGCTAGCCAAAAACATTCAGTACTTC	CASSVQLAKNIQYF
TRBV11-3	NA	NA	TRBJ2-1	TGTGCCAGCAGCTTCGGGGCGGTTCGTCAGGGGGAGCAGTTCTTC	CASSFGAVRQGEQFF
TRBV27	NA	NA	TRBJ2-7	TGTGCCAGCAGACCCCTGGGACCTTCTTACGAGCAGTACTTC	CASRPLGPSYEQYF
TRBV10-3	NA	NA	TRBJ2-3	TGTGCCATCAGTGAGTCTAGGGCAGGTCCTCGATTCGGAACGCAGTATTTT	CAISESRAGPRFGTQYF
TRBV5-1	TRBD2	NA	TRBJ2-3	TGCGCCAGCAGCACGGGACTAGGCGGTGATACGCAGTATTTT	CASSTGLGGDTQYF
TRBV4-1	NA	NA	TRBJ1-2	TGCGCCAGCAGCCAAAAAGGTAGTACAGAGGGGTGGAATGGCTACACCTTC	CASSQKGSTEGWNGYTF
TRBV29-1	NA	once	TRBJ2-3	TGCAGCGTTCACGGTGAGGGCACAGATACGCAGTATTTT	CSVHGEGTDTQYF
TRBV7-3	TRBD1	once	TRBJ2-1	TGTGCCAGCAGCCCAGGACAGGGTTTATACAATGAGCAGTTCTTC	CASSPGQGLYNEQFF
TRBV19	NA	NA	TRBJ2-1	TGTGCCAGTAGTGCCATCTCTAGCCTGTATTGGCAGTTCTTC	CASSAISSLYWQFF
TRBV6-5	NA	NA	TRBJ2-7	TGTGCCAGCAGTTACTCGGGTAGCGGAACCTACGAGCAGTACTTC	CASSYSGSGTYEQYF